The source of this T cell receptor beta chain is a study of blood T cells in healthy people across ages. A J-beta primer mix and a sample-barcoded 5' primer were used in a second PCR of about 6 to 12 cycles. TCRdb redid the calling of the 5' RACE reads with MiXCR, one entry per CDR3 protein. The data hold around 690,000 distinct CDR3 sequences, with about 54% observed a single time. Study results and caveats: Any conclusive comparison of naive versus antigen-experienced cells was prevented by using unsorted PBMCs.

About this clonotype: What it recognizes is unknown.

This sequence was found in a man between 60 and 75 years old in good health. The sequenced sample was blood.

The CDR3 DNA reads as TGTGCCAGCAGCTTAGAAGGCCCATGGACAACTGAAGCTTTCTTT. Translated: CASSLEGPWTTEAFF. The gene calls are TRBV7-8 and TRBJ1-1; TRBD1 might be the D (5 bases). From germline, CDR1 is SGHVS and CDR2 FQNEAQ. This CDR3 region has 15 residues. Trimming took 1 base from V and 5 from J, leaving 14 bases between them. Filled out from reference TRBV7-8 and TRBJ1-1, the complete variable domain reads GAGVSQSPRYKVAKRGQDVALRCDPISGHVSLFWYQQALGQGPEFLTYFQNEAQLDKSGLPSDRFFAERPEGSVSTLKIQRTQQEDSAVYLCASSLEGPWTTEAFFGQGTRLTVV.